The clone carrying this T cell receptor beta chain came up a few times. Time point indicated: patch test 3, about 24 weeks after DPC sensitization. Treatment: therapeutic diphenylcyclopropenone sensitization with weekly scalp DPC. Blood draws came before every patch-test application. The data were taken from a study of human T cells and chemical hapten exposure. Overall study: Patch testing placed 0.01% DPC on the upper back, with readings at 6 days.

In TCRdb, the RACE reads were re-called with MiXCR into one record per CDR3 protein. Among about 84,000 distinct CDR3 sequences listed, about a tenth were seen once. The CDR3 totals 15 residues. V was cut by 7 bases and J by 4 bases, with 18 bases left in between. Germline-derived CDR1 and CDR2 are LNHDA and SQIVND (reference sequence). The sequence was collected from a woman aged 45-65 years with alopecia areata. Some clones in this sample may be carry-over from other donors' samples. Material: whole blood, obtained in connection with sensitization to the hapten diphenylcyclopropenone (DPC). The chain recombines TRBV19 with TRBJ2-3; a weak D match, TRBD2 (5 bases). CDR3 bases: TGTGCCAGTACCTCGACTACTTCCCCCCCAGATACGCAGTATTTT. It encodes CASTSTTSPPDTQYF.